This entry features one T cell receptor beta chain sequence. The antigen is undetermined. V lost 3 bases and J lost 0; bases outside the gene matches: 10. The CDR3 contains 18 residues. CDR1 and CDR2 (germline): MDHEN, SYDVKM. The study ran its PCR with 60 Vbeta and 13 Jbeta primers. The assay was immunoSEQ multiplex PCR, and TCRdb's table has in-frame clones only and misses some. The sample holds about 140,000 clones, roughly 86% seen once. These data originate in a study of cytomegalovirus exposure and HLA in healthy donors. Study-level results: The authors considered a cluster of highly shared sequence variants likely to be a sequencing artifact. Reports indicate that TCR beta sequences accurately predicted the HLA-A and HLA-B alleles of most subjects.

The origin of this receptor is a young man in good health and CMV-seropositive. This rearrangement joins TRBV28 to TRBJ2-2, with 7 bases matching TRBD1. Sequenced sample: PBMCs. The CDR3 DNA reads as TGTGCCAGCAGTTTCTCTACTAGGGGGCCAGCGAACACCGGGGAGCTGTTTTTT. It is translated as CASSFSTRGPANTGELFF.